This T cell receptor (beta chain) was documented in a study of T-cell reconstitution after alpha-beta-depleted transplantation in children. At least ten counts were recorded for this clonotype. The target antigen is unknown. TCRbeta library construction was performed incorporating unique molecular identifiers. TCRdb passed the PCR reads through MiXCR, listing each CDR3 protein once. The table includes about 110,000 distinct CDR3 sequences, about 6.4% detected once. Overall study results and limits: Approximately two months post-transplant, alpha-beta T cells reportedly originated from several hundred expanded graft clones.

The receptor comes from a male patient aged 2-15 years who had a stem cell transplant for acute lymphoblastic leukemia, so the T cells may come from the graft donor. The material sequenced was PBMCs, mostly from graft donor cells, taken 360 days after TCRalphabeta/CD19-depleted stem cell transplant.

Written as DNA, the CDR3 is TGTGCCAGCAGCTTAGGGGTCCCGTACGAGCAGTACTTC. Its protein product is CASSLGVPYEQYF. The V call is TRBV13, the J call TRBJ2-7, with no clear D. This CDR3 contains 13 residues. The V and J ends lost 0 bases and 4 bases respectively, with 7 bases between them. The germline CDR1 and CDR2 sequences are PRHDT and FYEKMQ (reference sequence).